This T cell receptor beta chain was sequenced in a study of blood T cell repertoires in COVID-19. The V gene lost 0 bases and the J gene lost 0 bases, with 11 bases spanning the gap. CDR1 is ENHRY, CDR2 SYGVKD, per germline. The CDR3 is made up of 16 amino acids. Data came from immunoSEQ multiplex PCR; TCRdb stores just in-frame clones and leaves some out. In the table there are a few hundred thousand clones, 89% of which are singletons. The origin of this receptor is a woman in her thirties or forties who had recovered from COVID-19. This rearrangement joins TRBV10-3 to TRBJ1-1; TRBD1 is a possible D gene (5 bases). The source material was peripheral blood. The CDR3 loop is CAISESRGPMNTEAFF. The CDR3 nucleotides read TGTGCCATCAGTGAGTCTAGGGGCCCTATGAACACTGAAGCTTTCTTT.